Reported below is one T cell receptor beta chain. Antigen unknown. This sample is drawn from a study of cytomegalovirus exposure and HLA in healthy donors. 60 Vbeta and 13 Jbeta primers were used in PCR. Generated by immunoSEQ multiplex PCR, the TCRdb table keeps only in-frame clones and is missing some. Of over 100,000 clones in the sample, 74% were seen once. Healthy individuals who donated bone marrow served as the donors. The V and J ends lost 2 bases and 1 base, in that order; junction bases with no gene match: 2. The CDR3 spans 16 residues. Germline loops: CDR1 SGDLS, CDR2 YYNGEE. General observations from the study: The later analysis indicated that the majority of CMV-associated TCR beta chains appeared HLA-restricted. Cytomegalovirus status, reportedly, was diagnosed with high specificity and sensitivity by the classifier.

V is TRBV9 and J is TRBJ2-4; 11 bases align to TRBD1. Input material: PBMCs. This receptor was identified in a man aged 25 to 45 in good health and CMV-seropositive. The CDR3 region has the DNA TGTGCCAGCAGCGTCGGACAGGGGGCCGCCAAAAACATTCAGTACTTC. Its translation is CASSVGQGAAKNIQYF.